The T cell receptor beta chain described here comes from a study of cytomegalovirus exposure and HLA in healthy donors. CDR1 is SGHNT and CDR2 is YYREEE in the germline V gene (reference sequence). This CDR3 spans 16 amino acids. V was pared by 5 bases and J by 2 bases, with 10 bases of the junction left unmatched. PCR employed 60 Vbeta and 13 Jbeta primers. Only in-frame clones appear in the TCRdb table, and some are missing; sequencing was by immunoSEQ multiplex PCR. The table has some 96,000 clones, around four fifths seen once. The V and J genes are TRBV5-4 and TRBJ1-2; 9 bases match TRBD1. The specimen sequenced was PBMCs. The receptor's source is a man in his forties in good health and CMV-seronegative. Here the CDR3 reads CASRTGGEFVNYGYTF. CDR3 in DNA: TGTGCCAGCAGAACAGGGGGCGAATTCGTCAACTATGGCTACACCTTC. The variable domain in full, completed from reference TRBV5-4 and TRBJ1-2, reads ETGVTQSPTHLIKTRGQQVTLRCSSQSGHNTVSWYQQALGQGPQFIFQYYREEENGRGNFPPRFSGLQFPNYSSELNVNALELDDSALYLCASRTGGEFVNYGYTFGSGTRLTVV.